What follows are 21 T cell receptor beta chains derived from one specimen sequenced in a study of molecular identifiers for immune sequencing clone quantification. TCRdb re-derived calls from the PCR reads in MiXCR, one entry per CDR3 protein. This table has 300,000 to 400,000 distinct CDR3 sequences, about 20% appearing once. Sequenced material: naive CD8+ T cells from blood, with Jurkat cell RNA spiked in. Subset noted: FACS-sorted CD8+CD4-CCR7+CD45RA+ naive T cells. These receptor sequences come from a human donor in good health. Some libraries in this study had Jurkat cell RNA spiked in.

V gene TRBV12-3 or TRBV12-4 combines with J gene TRBJ2-6; D is possibly TRBD2 (6 bases). V was cut by 8 bases and J by 1 base, with 9 bases left in between. The length of the CDR3 is 14 residues. The CDR3 loop is CASGRGSGANVLTF. The CDR3 DNA reads as TGTGCCAGCGGACGGGGGTCTGGGGCCAACGTCCTGACTTTC.

This clonotype was picked up a small number of times. V gene TRBV4-1 combines with J gene TRBJ2-5; weak D call: TRBD2 (5 bases). Germline lookup yields CDR1 MGHRA and CDR2 YSYEKL. CDR3 size: 15 residues. V gave up 4 bases and J gave up 1 base, with 13 bases separating them. CDR3 in amino acids: CASSPIAGIQETQYF. The CDR3 DNA reads TGCGCCAGCAGCCCAATTGCGGGTATCCAAGAGACCCAGTACTTC.

Ten or more counts support this clonotype. The chain carries TRBV20-1 and TRBJ2-3; 9 bases line up with TRBD2. After removal of 3 bases from V and 0 bases from J, the junction contained 4 bases not matched to a gene. Looked up from germline, CDR1 is DFQATT and CDR2 is SNEGSKA (reference sequence). The CDR3 spans 15 residues. The CDR3 region is CSASPTSGSTDTQYF. CDR3 nucleotide sequence: TGCAGTGCTAGCCCGACTAGCGGCAGCACAGATACGCAGTATTTT.

The sample holds many counts of this clonotype. The V gene is TRBV19, the J gene TRBJ2-3, with 8 bases lining up with TRBD2. The CDR3 runs to 13 residues. Germline assignment: CDR1 LNHDA and CDR2 SQIVND (reference sequence). V shed 4 bases, J shed 3 bases, and the junction held 0 bases outside the gene matches. The CDR3 spells CASSTSGTDTQYF. The CDR3 DNA is TGTGCCAGTAGTACTAGCGGGACAGATACGCAGTATTTT.

This clonotype has a count of ten or more. The chain employs TRBV6-5 and TRBJ2-7; D is unresolved. Trimming took 0 bases from V and 0 from J, leaving 9 bases between them. From germline, CDR1 is MNHEY and CDR2 SVGAGI. CDR3 size: 15 residues. CDR3 DNA sequence: TGTGCCAGCAGTTACTCGGCAGGTCGCTCCTACGAGCAGTACTTC. It is translated as CASSYSAGRSYEQYF.

In this sample, this clonotype turned up many times. This chain uses TRBV5-1 with TRBJ2-7; 7 bases are a match to TRBD1. Per germline, CDR1 SGHRS and CDR2 YFSETQ. The CDR3 is 15 residues long. J was trimmed by 5 bases and V by 3 bases; bases with no gene match: 11. The CDR3 nucleotides are TGCGCCAGCAGCTCGACCTATGGGACAGTTAACGAGCAGTACTTC. It yields the protein CASSSTYGTVNEQYF.

The sample holds many counts of this clonotype. The chain carries TRBV11-2 and TRBJ2-5; D might be TRBD1 (6 bases). V lost 5 bases, J lost 4 bases, and 14 bases lay in between. The CDR3 extends over 14 amino acids. CDR1 and CDR2 (germline): SGHAT, FQNNGV. CDR3 DNA: TGTGCCAGCAGCCCCAAAACAGGGCGAGAGACCCAGTACTTC. Its translation is CASSPKTGRETQYF. The complete variable domain, with remaining parts taken from reference TRBV11-2 and TRBJ2-5, reads EAGVAQSPRYKIIEKRQSVAFWCNPISGHATLYWYQQILGQGPKLLIQFQNNGVVDDSQLPKDRFSAERLKGVDSTLKIQPAKLEDSAVYLCASSPKTGRETQYFGPGTRLLVL.

There are many counts of this clonotype. This chain connects TRBV12-3 or TRBV12-4 to TRBJ2-1, with D perhaps matching TRBD2 (5 bases). Trimming took 6 bases from V and 7 from J, leaving 7 bases between them. CDR3 size: 11 residues. CDR3 DNA sequence: TGTGCCAGCAGCCCGGGGAATGAGCAGTTCTTC. Amino acids: CASSPGNEQFF.

This clonotype was observed many times. The chain employs TRBV5-6 and TRBJ2-7; D ambiguous. Trimming took off 2 bases at V and 2 bases at J, with 8 bases between the two ends. This CDR3 is 13 amino acids long. CDR1 is SGHDT and CDR2 is YYEEEE in the germline V gene. CDR3 protein: CASSFGSPYEQYF. CDR3 nucleotides: TGTGCCAGCAGCTTCGGGTCCCCCTACGAGCAGTACTTC.

This clonotype was seen at least ten times. The rearrangement joins TRBV24-1 to TRBJ2-2, with TRBD1 matching over 7 bases. V lost 4 bases and J lost 3; bases outside the gene matches: 1. CDR3 length: 14 amino acids. Germline values: CDR1 KGHDR, CDR2 SFDVKD. The CDR3 DNA sequence: TGTGCCACCAGTGAACAGGGGTACACCGGGGAGCTGTTTTTT. Amino acids: CATSEQGYTGELFF.

For this clonotype: This may be a read error, as it is one base from a much larger clone. The CDR3 end shows no conserved phenylalanine or tryptophan, and so a read error is likely. The CDR3: CASSTRDSGQETQYS. CDR3 coding DNA: TGTGCCAGCAGTACGCGGGACTCCGGGCAAGAGACCCAGTACTCC. The chain links TRBV7-6 to TRBJ2-5; the D gene is possibly TRBD2 (6 bases). The CDR3 is 15 amino acids. From germline, CDR1 is SGHVS and CDR2 FNYEAQ. The ends were cut back, 6 bases at V and 2 bases at J, with 16 bases in the middle.

This clonotype has a count of ten or more. The chain joins TRBV30 to TRBJ1-1; D is undetermined. CDR3 length: 13 residues. Germline V gives CDR1 GTSNPN, CDR2 SVGIG (reference sequence). V lost 1 base and J lost 4, with 10 bases in between. The CDR3 region is CAWSGGSGTEAFF. CDR3 sequence (DNA): TGTGCCTGGAGTGGAGGGTCGGGCACTGAAGCTTTCTTT.

The sample holds many counts of this clonotype. The chain employs TRBV7-8 and TRBJ2-6, with 8 bases matching TRBD1. Germline-derived CDR1 and CDR2 are SGHVS and FQNEAQ. There are 20 residues in the CDR3. The V gene end was trimmed by 1 base and the J gene end by 0 bases; junction bases not matched to a gene: 11. The CDR3: CASSLVIQTGDFSGANVLTF. The CDR3 DNA is TGTGCCAGCAGCTTAGTAATACAGACAGGGGACTTCTCTGGGGCCAACGTCCTGACTTTC. The full variable domain, with the rest looked up from reference TRBV7-8 and TRBJ2-6, is GAGVSQSPRYKVAKRGQDVALRCDPISGHVSLFWYQQALGQGPEFLTYFQNEAQLDKSGLPSDRFFAERPEGSVSTLKIQRTQQEDSAVYLCASSLVIQTGDFSGANVLTFGAGSRLTVL.

At least ten counts were recorded for this clonotype. V gene TRBV7-9 combines with J gene TRBJ1-2; D unresolved. This CDR3 has 14 amino acids. The V gene lost 5 bases and the J gene lost 8 bases, with 18 bases spanning the gap. Germline CDR1 SEHNR, CDR2 FQNEAQ (reference sequence). CDR3 sequence (DNA): TGTGCCAGCAGCCCACAGATGGATGGTTCGGGCTACACCTTC. Its translation: CASSPQMDGSGYTF. The full variable domain, its missing parts supplied by reference TRBV7-9 and TRBJ1-2, is DTGVSQNPRHKITKRGQNVTFRCDPISEHNRLYWYRQTLGQGPEFLTYFQNEAQLEKSRLLSDRFSAERPKGSFSTLEIQRTEQGDSAMYLCASSPQMDGSGYTFGSGTRLTVV.

This clonotype was counted between two and nine times. The chain links TRBV20-1 to TRBJ1-1; D may be TRBD1 (6 bases). Trimming took 1 base from V and 5 from J, leaving 14 bases between them. The CDR3 contains 14 residues. CDR1 is DFQATT, CDR2 SNEGSKA, per germline (reference sequence). The CDR3 coding sequence is TGCAGTGCTAGAGCGGGGGGGCAGGGGACTGAAGCTTTCTTT. The encoded protein is CSARAGGQGTEAFF.

This clonotype was detected many times. The rearrangement uses TRBV7-3 and TRBJ2-3, with 14 bases that match TRBD2. The CDR3 has 16 residues. Trimming took 4 bases from V and 4 from J; bases not matched to a gene: 4. Germline V gene sequence: CDR1 SGHTA, CDR2 FQGTGA. CDR3 coding DNA: TGTGCCAGCAGCTCGACTAGCGGGAGGGGCTCAGATACGCAGTATTTT. The encoded protein is CASSSTSGRGSDTQYF.

Concerning this clonotype: With a much larger clone just one base away, this may be a read error. This chain uses TRBV29-1 with TRBJ1-4, with TRBD1 as a possible D gene (5 bases). Trimming stripped 7 bases from V and 8 bases from J, with 20 bases between. CDR1 SQVTM and CDR2 ANQGSEA come from the germline V gene. The CDR3 contains 14 residues. This chain's CDR3 is CSAPYLEGEEKLFF. CDR3 bases: TGCAGCGCCCCTTACTTGGAAGGGGAGGAAAAACTGTTTTTT.

This clonotype showed up many times. The chain joins TRBV19 to TRBJ2-7; D is perhaps TRBD1 (5 bases). Trimming removed 8 bases from V and 4 bases from J, with 15 bases in between. The V gene's germline CDR1 is LNHDA and CDR2 SQIVND (reference sequence). The CDR3 covers 13 residues. CDR3 in amino acids: CASFETENYEQYF. CDR3 DNA sequence: TGTGCCAGTTTTGAGACAGAAAATTACGAGCAGTACTTC.

The chain combines TRBV4-1 with TRBJ1-5, with D perhaps TRBD1 (6 bases). The CDR3 spans 15 residues. V lost 2 bases, J lost 5 bases, and 13 bases lay in between. Germline CDR1 reads MGHRA; CDR2 reads YSYEKL. The CDR3 loop is CASSQTMDSYQPQHF. DNA for the CDR3: TGCGCCAGCAGCCAAACAATGGACAGCTATCAGCCCCAGCATTTT.

Turning to this clonotype: This could be a read error, since a much larger clone is one nucleotide away. The rearrangement uses TRBV4-1 and TRBJ2-7, with TRBD2 matching 9 bases. CDR1 is MGHRA and CDR2 is YSYEKL in the germline V gene. This CDR3 comprises 16 residues. The CDR3 spells CASNQVLSGGSYEQYF. The CDR3 coding sequence is TGCGCCAGCAACCAAGTTCTTAGCGGGGGTTCCTACGAGCAGTACTTC.

The sample holds many counts of this clonotype. V usage is TRBV29-1 and J usage is TRBJ1-1; TRBD1 matches 7 bases. V trimming: 6 bases; J trimming: 6 bases; junction bases outside the gene matches: 1. Germline V gives CDR1 SQVTM, CDR2 ANQGSEA. CDR3 length: 10 residues. The CDR3, as DNA: TGCAGCGTCACAGGGGCTGAAGCTTTCTTT. This translates into CSVTGAEAFF.